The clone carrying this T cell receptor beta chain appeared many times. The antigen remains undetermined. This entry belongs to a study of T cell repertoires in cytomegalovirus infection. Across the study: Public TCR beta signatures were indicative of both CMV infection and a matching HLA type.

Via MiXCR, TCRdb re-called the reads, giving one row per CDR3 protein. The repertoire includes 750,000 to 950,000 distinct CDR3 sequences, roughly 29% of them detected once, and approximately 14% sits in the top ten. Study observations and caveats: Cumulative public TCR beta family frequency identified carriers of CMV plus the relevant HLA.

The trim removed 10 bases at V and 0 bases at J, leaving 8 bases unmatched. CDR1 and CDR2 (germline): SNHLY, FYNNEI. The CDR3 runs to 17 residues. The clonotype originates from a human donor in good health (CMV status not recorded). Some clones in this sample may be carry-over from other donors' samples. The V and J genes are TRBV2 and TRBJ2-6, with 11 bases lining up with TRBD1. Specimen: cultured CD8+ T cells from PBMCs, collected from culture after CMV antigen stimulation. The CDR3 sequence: CAIRTGGFPSGANVLTF. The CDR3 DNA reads TGTGCCATCAGGACAGGGGGCTTCCCCTCTGGGGCCAACGTCCTGACTTTC. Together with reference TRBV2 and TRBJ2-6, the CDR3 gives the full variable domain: EPEVTQTPSHQVTQMGQEVILRCVPISNHLYFYWYRQILGQKVEFLVSFYNNEISEKSEIFDDQFSVERPDGSNFTLKIRSTKLEDSAMYFCAIRTGGFPSGANVLTFGAGSRLTVL.